Each of the 17 T cell receptor beta chains below was sequenced from the same sample in a study of neurological immune-mediated disorders. One entry per CDR3 protein results from TCRdb running MiXCR on the 5' RACE reads. The sample carries approximately 68,000 distinct CDR3 sequences, about 5% recorded once. Sequencing was done on a sample of PBMCs. The source of these receptors is a woman in her seventies with multiple sclerosis.

Concerning this clonotype itself: A much bigger clone sits one base away, suggesting this may be a read error. The V and J genes are TRBV14 and TRBJ2-1; possibly TRBD2 for D (6 bases). Trimming shortened V by 1 base and J by 3 bases, and 16 bases separated the two germline ends. The CDR3 is 17 residues long. Germline CDR1 SGHDN, CDR2 FVKESK. As DNA, the CDR3 is TGTGCCAGCAGCCAAGGACTAGAGGGAGGACGCTACAATGAGCAGTTCTTC. This translates into CASSQGLEGGRYNEQFF.

This clonotype was seen at least ten times. This chain connects TRBV12-3 or TRBV12-4 to TRBJ1-2; a weak D match, TRBD1 (5 bases). The CDR3 contains 15 residues. V shed 5 bases and J shed 4 bases, with 17 bases lying between them. The CDR3 sequence is CASSPSGTDFYGYTF. The CDR3 DNA follows: TGTGCCAGCAGTCCATCCGGGACGGATTTCTATGGCTACACCTTC.

This clonotype was counted ten times or more. The chain employs TRBV20-1 and TRBJ2-7; 10 bases fit TRBD2. With 1 base clipped from V and 2 bases from J, the junction kept 2 bases outside the gene matches. Looked up from germline, CDR1 is DFQATT and CDR2 is SNEGSKA (reference sequence). This CDR3 region has 14 residues. CDR3 in DNA: TGCAGTGCTAGAGTAGCGGGAGGACCCTACGAGCAGTACTTC. It yields the protein CSARVAGGPYEQYF.

This clonotype was counted ten times or more. The genes are TRBV2 and TRBJ2-1; TRBD2 aligns across 14 bases. V lost 9 bases and J lost 0; bases outside the gene matches: 10. Germline V gene sequence: CDR1 SNHLY, CDR2 FYNNEI. This CDR3 spans 18 amino acids. CDR3 bases: TGTGCCAGTTTGCCGGGACTAGCGGGAGCGAGCTCCTACAATGAGCAGTTCTTC. Protein product: CASLPGLAGASSYNEQFF.

The sample holds many counts of this clonotype. It is unclear where the CDR3 begins or ends on the DNA, so no DNA is shown, and the CDR3 is as TCRdb lists it. The rearrangement uses TRBV29-1 and TRBJ2-5; the table's D gene call, TRBD1, was not cross checked with the DNA. A total of 14 residues make up the CDR3, ends included. CDR1 and CDR2 (germline): SQVTM, ANQGSEA. CDR3 amino acids: CSGDFGQGGETQYF.

This clonotype appeared many times. The gene calls are TRBV4-1 and TRBJ1-2, with a tentative D call TRBD1 (5 bases). V was cut by 1 base and J by 0 bases, with 9 bases left in between. Looked up from germline, CDR1 is MGHRA and CDR2 is YSYEKL. The CDR3 consists of 15 residues. The CDR3 sequence is CASSQGTSTNYGYTF. The CDR3 DNA follows: TGCGCCAGCAGCCAAGGGACATCCACTAACTATGGCTACACCTTC.

This clonotype was seen at least ten times. V usage is TRBV5-1 and J usage is TRBJ1-4, with D unclear. Trimming took 0 bases from V and 0 from J, leaving 6 bases between them. This CDR3 has 15 amino acids. Germline assignment: CDR1 SGHRS and CDR2 YFSETQ. CDR3 loop: CASSLDRATNEKLFF. The CDR3 DNA sequence: TGCGCCAGCAGCTTGGACAGAGCAACTAATGAAAAACTGTTTTTT.

In its sample, this clonotype was seen many times. The V and J genes are TRBV5-1 and TRBJ2-1; tentative D call: TRBD1 (6 bases). V lost 2 bases to trimming and J lost 0 bases, with 24 bases between them. Per germline, CDR1 SGHRS and CDR2 YFSETQ. The CDR3 sequence is 20 residues long. The CDR3 protein is CASSFQPFTGTQSSYNEQFF. Here the CDR3 DNA reads TGCGCCAGCAGCTTTCAGCCGTTCACAGGGACCCAGAGCTCCTACAATGAGCAGTTCTTC.

This clonotype was counted many times. The chain combines TRBV6-5 with TRBJ1-2, with D maybe TRBD1 (6 bases). Germline V CDR1 and CDR2: MNHEY, SVGAGI. V dropped 0 bases and J dropped 2 bases, with 7 bases sitting between them. The CDR3 totals 14 residues. CDR3 nucleotide sequence: TGTGCCAGCAGTTACTCGACAGGCAACTATGGCTACACCTTC. Its protein product is CASSYSTGNYGYTF.

There are many counts of this clonotype. The chain carries TRBV7-2 and TRBJ2-4; a weak D match, TRBD1 (5 bases). CDR1 and CDR2 (germline): SGHTA, FQGNSA. The CDR3 has 15 amino acids. The V end was cut by 4 bases, the J end by 1 base, with 11 bases between. The CDR3 spells CASSSQGRAKNIQYF. DNA for the CDR3: TGTGCCAGCAGCTCCCAGGGTAGGGCCAAAAACATTCAGTACTTC.

This clonotype has a count of ten or more. The V call is TRBV12-3 or TRBV12-4, the J call TRBJ2-1, with D hard to call. The V end was cut by 9 bases, the J end by 4 bases, with 7 bases between. This CDR3 has 11 amino acids. CDR3 DNA sequence: TGTGCCAGTCAGAAGTACAATGAGCAGTTCTTC. It is translated as CASQKYNEQFF.

This clonotype was seen ten or more times. The chain is built from TRBV19 and TRBJ2-5, with D possibly being TRBD1 (6 bases). CDR1 is LNHDA, CDR2 SQIVND, per germline (reference sequence). The CDR3 has 13 residues. The V end lost 6 bases, the J end lost 5 bases, and 13 bases lay between the germline ends. The CDR3 region is CASRPQGEETQYF. In nucleotides, the CDR3 is TGTGCCAGTAGGCCACAGGGCGAGGAGACCCAGTACTTC.

In its sample, this clonotype was seen many times. The chain uses TRBV29-1 and TRBJ2-7; 9 bases line up with TRBD2. This CDR3 comprises 13 residues. V was pared by 4 bases and J by 2 bases, with 3 bases of the junction left unmatched. Germline values: CDR1 SQVTM, CDR2 ANQGSEA. The CDR3 region has the DNA TGCAGCGTTGCCCTAGCGGGAACCTACGAGCAGTACTTC. Its translation: CSVALAGTYEQYF.

This clonotype was seen a few times. The rearrangement links TRBV7-2 to TRBJ1-1, with a possible D match to TRBD1 (5 bases). The germline V gene has CDR1 SGHTA and CDR2 FQGNSA. CDR3 length equals 13 residues. V lost 5 bases and J 4 bases, leaving 11 bases between the germline ends. This CDR3 is CASSRSQGTEAFF. DNA for the CDR3: TGTGCCAGCAGCCGGAGTCAGGGCACTGAAGCTTTCTTT.

This clonotype was recorded at least ten times. CDR3 sequence (DNA): TGTGCCAGCAGTTCCGAGGGGGCAAAAAACATTCAGTACTTC. The encoded protein is CASSSEGAKNIQYF. V is TRBV12-3 or TRBV12-4 and J is TRBJ2-4; 7 bases match TRBD1. V dropped 4 bases and J dropped 4; count of bases not matched to a gene: 4. The CDR3 covers 14 residues.

The rearrangement links TRBV29-1 to TRBJ2-5, with no clear D. Germline V CDR1 and CDR2: SQVTM, ANQGSEA. This CDR3 contains 11 residues. Trimming took 6 bases from V and 3 from J, leaving 8 bases between them. This chain's CDR3 is CSVGFKETQYF. The CDR3 DNA follows: TGCAGCGTAGGATTTAAAGAGACCCAGTACTTC.

This clonotype came up many times. The CDR3 DNA reads as TGCAGCGTCTCGGGACTAGCGGGAGCCCCCAACCGGAACGAGCAGTACTTC. This codes for CSVSGLAGAPNRNEQYF. The chain recombines TRBV29-1 with TRBJ2-7; 14 positions agree with TRBD2. J gave up 5 bases and V 6 bases, and 15 bases lay outside the gene matches. The CDR3 has 17 residues. Germline V gene lookup returns CDR1 SQVTM and CDR2 ANQGSEA.